A single sample is the source of the 24 T cell receptor beta chains below, sequenced in a study of shared clonotypes between healthy human individuals. Method: immunoSEQ multiplex PCR; TCRdb's copy keeps in-frame clones and lacks some. Counted here are more than 2 million clones, roughly 93% occurring once; the ten biggest clones make up approximately 1.6%. Positive CCR7 selection of CD45RO-negative cells yielded the naive CD8 cells, and terminally differentiated effector memory CD45RA+ cells were excluded. The sequencing input was naive CD8+ T cells from PBMCs. These receptors all come from a man aged 18 to 29 in good health. Some clones in this sample may be carry-over from other donors' samples.

The sample holds one count of this clone. The same CDR3 also results from other DNA sequences found in this sample. J is TRBJ2-1 and V is TRBV30, with 10 bases fitting TRBD1. Germline CDR1 reads GTSNPN; CDR2 reads SVGIG (reference sequence). Trimming cost V 3 bases and J 5 bases; bases outside gene matches: 4. The CDR3 extends over 14 amino acids. The CDR3 DNA follows: TGTGCCTGGAGCGCCGGGACAGGGGACAATGAGCAGTTCTTC. Its protein is CAWSAGTGDNEQFF. Looking up the rest from reference TRBV30 and TRBJ2-1 gives the full variable domain: SQTIHQWPATLVQPVGSPLSLECTVEGTSNPNLYWYRQAAGRGLQLLFYSVGIGQISSEVPQNLSASRPQDRQFILSSKKLLLSDSGFYLCAWSAGTGDNEQFFGPGTRLTVL.

This chain links TRBV10-2 with TRBJ2-1; D not resolved. From germline, CDR1 is WSHSY and CDR2 SAAADI. The CDR3 totals 11 residues. Trimming cost V 7 bases and J 5 bases, with 6 bases left between them. For the CDR3, the DNA is TGCGCCAGCACACCGAACAATGAGCAGTTCTTC. It specifies CASTPNNEQFF.

The chain employs TRBV19 and TRBJ1-1; D remains unclear. This CDR3 contains 16 residues. From germline, CDR1 is LNHDA and CDR2 SQIVND (reference sequence). Trimming cost V 2 bases and J 1 base, with 14 bases left between them. The CDR3 DNA reads TGTGCCAGTAGTATACCCCTCCGAAGAGGGAACACTGAAGCTTTCTTT. As protein: CASSIPLRRGNTEAFF.

The chain has TRBV25-1 and TRBJ1-1, with 11 bases that match TRBD1. The length of the CDR3 is 16 residues. The J segment lost 4 bases and the V segment lost 3 bases, leaving 7 bases of the junction unmatched. CDR1 and CDR2 from the germline V gene are MGHDK and SYGVNS. Written as DNA, the CDR3 is TGTGCCAGCAGTGACCCCGAGGACAGGGGGCCCACTGAAGCTTTCTTT. It codes for CASSDPEDRGPTEAFF.

The rearrangement uses TRBV5-8 and TRBJ1-2; D remains ambiguous. CDR1 is SGHTS and CDR2 is YDEGEE in the germline V gene. V lost 1 base to trimming and J lost 7 bases, with 20 bases between them. The CDR3 runs to 16 residues. CDR3 DNA: TGTGCCAGCAGCTTGCGAAGTAGTGGTCCCGGTGGTGGCTACACCTTC. Encoded protein: CASSLRSSGPGGGYTF. Supplemented by reference TRBV5-8 and TRBJ1-2, the full variable domain reads EAGVTQSPTHLIKTRGQQATLRCSPISGHTSVYWYQQALGLGLQFLLWYDEGEERNRGNFPPRFSGRQFPNYSSELNVNALELEDSALYLCASSLRSSGPGGGYTFGSGTRLTVV.

The rearrangement uses TRBV10-3 and TRBJ1-1; D uncertain. Germline CDR1 reads ENHRY; CDR2 reads SYGVKD. The CDR3 is made up of 12 amino acids. V was trimmed by 2 bases and J by 3 bases, leaving 4 bases between them. The CDR3 DNA reads TGTGCCATCAGTGAGGCCGACACTGAAGCTTTCTTT. This sequence encodes CAISEADTEAFF.

The chain links TRBV9 to TRBJ2-2; 8 bases map to TRBD1. The length of the CDR3 is 15 residues. Germline CDR1 and CDR2: SGDLS and YYNGEE. With 3 bases clipped from V and 6 bases from J, the junction kept 7 bases outside the gene matches. The CDR3 is CASSARTGSAGELFF. CDR3 bases: TGTGCCAGCAGCGCTCGGACAGGGTCGGCCGGGGAGCTGTTTTTT.

The rearrangement uses TRBV6-5 and TRBJ1-2; a possible D gene is TRBD1 (6 bases). Trimming removed 0 bases from V and 4 bases from J, with 12 bases in between. The CDR3 extends over 15 amino acids. Germline V lookup: CDR1 MNHEY, CDR2 SVGAGI. CDR3 DNA sequence: TGTGCCAGCAGTTACTCGGGGGGGCAGAGCTATGGCTACACCTTC. Its protein is CASSYSGGQSYGYTF.

This chain joins TRBV5-1 and TRBJ2-7; D is undetermined. CDR1 is SGHRS and CDR2 is YFSETQ in the germline V gene. This CDR3 is 17 amino acids long. V was clipped by 0 bases and J by 3 bases, with 19 bases between them. The CDR3 DNA reads TGCGCCAGCAGCTTGGACCTGACGGTCACTCCAATCTACGAGCAGTACTTC. As protein: CASSLDLTVTPIYEQYF.

The rearrangement uses TRBV28 and TRBJ1-5, with unresolved D. The CDR3 totals 11 residues. The V gene lost 4 bases and the J gene lost 7 bases, with 5 bases spanning the gap. Germline CDR1 and CDR2: MDHEN and SYDVKM. The DNA for the CDR3 is TGTGCCAGCAGTTGGAAACAGCCCCAGCATTTT. Its protein product is CASSWKQPQHF. Full variable domain (remainder filled in from reference TRBV28 and TRBJ1-5): DVKVTQSSRYLVKRTGEKVFLECVQDMDHENMFWYRQDPGLGLRLIYFSYDVKMKEKGDIPEGYSVSREKKERFSLILESASTNQTSMYLCASSWKQPQHFGDGTRLSIL.

This clone has only one observation. This chain connects TRBV28 to TRBJ2-7, with D possibly matching TRBD1 (6 bases). CDR1 is MDHEN, CDR2 SYDVKM, per germline. The CDR3 is 12 amino acids. V lost 7 bases and J 5 bases, leaving 12 bases between the germline ends. The CDR3 coding sequence is TGTGCCAGCAATCCTCACAGGGACGAGCAGTACTTC. This sequence encodes CASNPHRDEQYF.

The rearrangement joins TRBV7-9 to TRBJ2-2; 9 bases are shared with TRBD1. The CDR3 runs 17 residues. Trimming at V came to 3 bases and at J to 6 bases, leaving 11 bases not matched to a gene. The germline gives CDR1 SEHNR, CDR2 FQNEAQ (reference sequence). Here the CDR3 reads CASSFRTGVGIAGELFF. The CDR3 DNA reads as TGTGCCAGCAGCTTCCGGACAGGGGTCGGTATCGCCGGGGAGCTGTTTTTT.

The V and J genes are TRBV29-1 and TRBJ2-5; 9 bases agree with TRBD1. The V gene's germline CDR1 is SQVTM and CDR2 ANQGSEA. J gave up 5 bases and V 0 bases, and 7 bases lay outside the gene matches. The CDR3 runs 15 residues. This chain's CDR3 is CSVEDPGTGTETQYF. The CDR3 DNA reads as TGCAGCGTTGAAGATCCGGGGACAGGGACGGAGACCCAGTACTTC. Full variable domain (outside the CDR3, taken from reference TRBV29-1 and TRBJ2-5): SAVISQKPSRDICQRGTSLTIQCQVDSQVTMMFWYRQQPGQSLTLIATANQGSEATYESGFVIDKFPISRPNLTFSTLTVSNMSPEDSSIYLCSVEDPGTGTETQYFGPGTRLLVL.

The chain has TRBV7-2 and TRBJ2-2; 10 nucleotides agree with TRBD1. The CDR3 sequence is 15 residues long. Germline values: CDR1 SGHTA, CDR2 FQGNSA. V was pared by 5 bases and J by 7 bases, with 7 bases of the junction left unmatched. CDR3 residues: CASSDRGRSGGELFF. CDR3 nucleotide sequence: TGTGCCAGCAGCGACAGGGGGCGTTCCGGCGGGGAGCTGTTTTTT.

The V and J genes are TRBV27 and TRBJ2-7; 9 bases match TRBD1. This CDR3 contains 13 residues. V lost 5 bases and J lost 3; bases outside the gene matches: 2. The V gene's germline CDR1 is MNHEY and CDR2 SMNVEV (reference sequence). CDR3 DNA sequence: TGTGCCAGCAGTGCGGGACAGGGCTACGAGCAGTACTTC. As protein: CASSAGQGYEQYF.

This sequence joins TRBV4-1 and TRBJ2-7; either TRBD1 or TRBD2 may fit D (5 bases each). The CDR3 is 14 amino acids. Trimming removed 4 bases from V and 3 bases from J, with 13 bases in between. The germline V gene encodes CDR1 MGHRA and CDR2 YSYEKL. The CDR3 region has the DNA TGCGCCAGCAGCCTCCGGGGCGTAGGCTACGAGCAGTACTTC. Translation: CASSLRGVGYEQYF.

This clone occurred once. The chain links TRBV11-2 to TRBJ2-2; 10 bases are shared with TRBD2. The CDR3 has 17 amino acids. V was clipped by 2 bases and J by 0 bases; unmatched bases: 3. Germline lookup yields CDR1 SGHAT and CDR2 FQNNGV. The DNA for the CDR3 is TGTGCCAGCAGCTTATCACTAGCGGGACCGAACACCGGGGAGCTGTTTTTT. Its translation: CASSLSLAGPNTGELFF. Together with reference TRBV11-2 and TRBJ2-2, the CDR3 gives the full variable domain: EAGVAQSPRYKIIEKRQSVAFWCNPISGHATLYWYQQILGQGPKLLIQFQNNGVVDDSQLPKDRFSAERLKGVDSTLKIQPAKLEDSAVYLCASSLSLAGPNTGELFFGEGSRLTVL.

This clone was counted a single time. The chain employs TRBV18 and TRBJ1-1; D perhaps matches TRBD1 (6 bases). The ends were cut back, 4 bases at V and 2 bases at J, with 20 bases in the middle. This CDR3 has 17 amino acids. Germline V lookup: CDR1 KGHSH, CDR2 LQKENI. The CDR3: CASSLSSGSGHNTEAFF. For the CDR3, the DNA is TGTGCCAGCTCACTTTCAAGTGGGTCGGGACATAACACTGAAGCTTTCTTT.

V usage is TRBV6-1 and J usage is TRBJ2-3; no firm D call. The CDR3 has 15 amino acids. Germline V gene lookup returns CDR1 MNHNS and CDR2 SASEGT. The V end lost 2 bases, the J end lost 5 bases, and 14 bases lay between the germline ends. The CDR3: CASSEKVVRGDTQYF. The CDR3, as DNA: TGTGCCAGCAGTGAAAAGGTGGTACGAGGAGATACGCAGTATTTT.

This chain uses TRBV11-2 with TRBJ1-2; no firm D call. Trimming shortened V by 1 base and J by 8 bases, and 11 bases separated the two germline ends. Germline assignment: CDR1 SGHAT and CDR2 FQNNGV. The CDR3 length is 13 residues. CDR3 DNA sequence: TGTGCCAGCAGCTTAGGTCCAGGTACAGGCTACACCTTC. Protein sequence: CASSLGPGTGYTF.

Concerning this clone: The sample contains more than one DNA sequence encoding this CDR3. The CDR3: CASSLGSTYEQYF. In nucleotides, the CDR3 is TGTGCCAGCAGTTTAGGCTCCACCTACGAGCAGTACTTC. The chain has TRBV27 and TRBJ2-7; no firm D call. The germline V gene encodes CDR1 MNHEY and CDR2 SMNVEV (reference sequence). V was shortened by 2 bases and J by 2 bases, with 7 bases between the two germline ends. This CDR3 comprises 13 residues.

The table lists this clone with a few counts. Other DNA sequences in this specimen translate into the identical CDR3. The chain is built from TRBV9 and TRBJ1-1; D ambiguous. This CDR3 comprises 12 residues. Germline CDR1 reads SGDLS; CDR2 reads YYNGEE. V lost 2 bases, J lost 4 bases, and 6 bases lay in between. The CDR3 bases are TGTGCCAGCAGCGTGGGCGGCACTGAAGCTTTCTTT. Translation gives CASSVGGTEAFF. Full variable domain (outside the CDR3, taken from reference TRBV9 and TRBJ1-1): DSGVTQTPKHLITATGQRVTLRCSPRSGDLSVYWYQQSLDQGLQFLIQYYNGEERAKGNILERFSAQQFPDLHSELNLSSLELGDSALYFCASSVGGTEAFFGQGTRLTVV.

The chain carries TRBV4-3 and TRBJ2-2, with a possible D match to TRBD1 (6 bases). Germline CDR1 is LGHNA and CDR2 is YSLEER. Trimming shortened V by 0 bases and J by 3 bases, and 14 bases separated the two germline ends. This CDR3 has 17 residues. The CDR3 DNA reads TGCGCCAGCAGCCAAGATAAGGGGGAGAGGGACACCGGGGAGCTGTTTTTT. Translating gives CASSQDKGERDTGELFF.

V gene TRBV6-5 combines with J gene TRBJ1-1; D is unclear. Germline assignment: CDR1 MNHEY and CDR2 SVGAGI. The length of the CDR3 is 12 residues. Trimming removed 4 bases at V and 8 bases at J, with 11 bases between. CDR3 sequence reads: CASSFLSGEAFF. DNA for the CDR3: TGTGCCAGCAGTTTCCTCTCCGGGGAAGCTTTCTTT.